This T cell receptor (beta chain) was identified during a study of blood T cell repertoires in COVID-19. Across the whole study: T cells, B-cell-depleted T cells, or PBMCs provided the cDNA or gDNA that served as material.

As handled by the study authors: By means of reference gene primer amplification, nucleated cell counts were estimated. Generated by immunoSEQ multiplex PCR, the TCRdb table keeps only in-frame clones and is missing some. V, J and clone size derive from that table, while D and trimming were established from the DNA sequence. This sample has some 70,000 clones; 91% occur once, and the top ten carry 7.3%. CDR1 is SSHAT, CDR2 FNYEAQ, per germline (reference sequence). V dropped 3 bases and J dropped 6 bases, with 12 bases sitting between them. This CDR3 is built from 14 residues. The Seattle patients joined while their infection was active and were tracked longitudinally afterward.

This chain joins TRBV7-7 and TRBJ2-1, with D possibly matching TRBD1 (5 bases). The receptor was isolated from a man aged 40-50 years with COVID-19, enrolled during active disease. Specimen: peripheral blood. The CDR3 nucleotides read TGTGCCAGCAGCTTGGGCACAGGAGCCAATGAGCAGTTCTTC. Translated: CASSLGTGANEQFF.